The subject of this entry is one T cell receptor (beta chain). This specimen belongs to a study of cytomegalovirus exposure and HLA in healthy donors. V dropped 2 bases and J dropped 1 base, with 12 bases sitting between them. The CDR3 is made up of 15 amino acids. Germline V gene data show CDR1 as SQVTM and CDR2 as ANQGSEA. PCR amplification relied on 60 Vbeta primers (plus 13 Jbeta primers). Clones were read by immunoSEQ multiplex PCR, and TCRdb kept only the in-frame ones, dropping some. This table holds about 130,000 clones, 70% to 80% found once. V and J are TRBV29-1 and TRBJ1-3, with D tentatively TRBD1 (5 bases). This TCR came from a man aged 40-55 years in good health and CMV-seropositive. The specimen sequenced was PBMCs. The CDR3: CSVEIVPGSGNTIYF. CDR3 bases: TGCAGCGTTGAAATAGTCCCAGGGTCTGGAAACACCATATATTTT.